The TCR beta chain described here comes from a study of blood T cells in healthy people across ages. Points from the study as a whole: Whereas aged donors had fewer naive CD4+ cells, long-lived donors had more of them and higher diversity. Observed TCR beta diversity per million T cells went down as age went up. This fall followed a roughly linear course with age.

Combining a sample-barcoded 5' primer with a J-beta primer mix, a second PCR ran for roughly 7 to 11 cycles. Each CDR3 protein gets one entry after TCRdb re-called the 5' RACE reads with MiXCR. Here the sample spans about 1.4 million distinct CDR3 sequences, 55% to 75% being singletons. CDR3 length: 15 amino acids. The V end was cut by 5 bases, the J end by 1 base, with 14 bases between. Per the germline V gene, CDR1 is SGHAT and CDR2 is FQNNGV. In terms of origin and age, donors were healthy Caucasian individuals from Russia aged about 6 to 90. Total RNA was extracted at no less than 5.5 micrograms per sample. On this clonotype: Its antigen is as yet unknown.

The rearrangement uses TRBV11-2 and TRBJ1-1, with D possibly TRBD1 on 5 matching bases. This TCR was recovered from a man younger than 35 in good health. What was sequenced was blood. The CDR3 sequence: CASSHMWGPNTEAFF. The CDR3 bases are TGTGCCAGCAGCCATATGTGGGGCCCGAACACTGAAGCTTTCTTT.